Below are 15 T cell receptor beta chains sequenced from a single sample in a study of T-cell memory formation after mild COVID-19. MiXCR, run by TCRdb on the 5' RACE reads, gives a single entry per CDR3 protein. Of approximately 340,000 distinct CDR3 sequences listed, 10% to 15% were seen once; the top ten hold roughly 23%. Sequences were obtained from PBMCs or a T cell subset sorted from them (not recorded which). The receptors come from a man aged 18-30 years who had mild COVID-19 (a few samples of this study predate the infection). Cell type and time point are not known.

This clonotype was seen only a few times. The genes are TRBV7-9 and TRBJ1-6; tentative D call: TRBD1 (6 bases). The V end was cut by 0 bases, the J end by 12 bases, with 12 bases between. The CDR3 has 14 residues. Germline V gene lookup returns CDR1 SEHNR and CDR2 FQNEAQ (reference sequence). CDR3 sequence reads: CASSLAGASRPLHF. CDR3 coding DNA: TGTGCCAGCAGCTTAGCGGGGGCCTCGCGACCCCTCCACTTT.

The table lists this clonotype with many counts. The J gene is TRBJ2-3, the V gene TRBV18; a possible D gene is TRBD2 (6 bases). The CDR3 spans 17 residues. Germline V CDR1 and CDR2: KGHSH, LQKENI. V lost 1 base, J lost 2 bases, and 16 bases lay in between. The CDR3 loop is CASSPHVAGGTTDTQYF. The CDR3 coding sequence is TGTGCCAGCTCACCACACGTAGCAGGAGGGACCACAGATACGCAGTATTTT.

This clonotype was counted a few times. The rearrangement joins TRBV11-2 to TRBJ2-3; 9 nucleotides line up with TRBD2. After removal of 3 bases from V and 4 bases from J, the junction contained 11 bases not matched to a gene. The CDR3 runs to 17 residues. Looked up from germline, CDR1 is SGHAT and CDR2 is FQNNGV. CDR3 in DNA: TGTGCCAGCAGCTTTCTCCCGCGGGGGGGTGACGCAGATACGCAGTATTTT. Amino acids: CASSFLPRGGDADTQYF.

The CDR3 nucleotides are TGCAGTGCTAGGACTAGGGGGGTGTCAGATACGCAGTATTTT. Amino acids: CSARTRGVSDTQYF. The V and J genes are TRBV20-1 and TRBJ2-3; D may be TRBD1 or TRBD2 (6 bases each). This CDR3 is 14 amino acids long. V lost 3 bases to trimming and J lost 4 bases, with 14 bases between them. Per the germline V gene, CDR1 is DFQATT and CDR2 is SNEGSKA (reference sequence).

This clonotype has more than one count but fewer than ten. The V gene is TRBV10-3, the J gene TRBJ2-3; D is uncertain. There are 12 residues in the CDR3. Germline CDR1 and CDR2: ENHRY and SYGVKD. The V end lost 6 bases, the J end lost 1 base, and 5 bases lay between the germline ends. CDR3 in DNA: TGTGCCATCAGGGCGGGCACAGATACGCAGTATTTT. It encodes CAIRAGTDTQYF.

This clonotype has a handful of counts. J is TRBJ2-1 and V is TRBV12-3 or TRBV12-4, with D hard to call. V gave up 5 bases and J gave up 3 bases, with 8 bases separating them. This CDR3 spans 13 amino acids. The CDR3 reads CASSHGLYNEQFF. The CDR3 coding sequence is TGTGCCAGCAGTCACGGCCTCTACAATGAGCAGTTCTTC.

This clonotype was observed a handful of times. The chain carries TRBV18 and TRBJ2-3; D is unresolved. The CDR3 is made up of 13 amino acids. Germline CDR1 and CDR2: KGHSH and LQKENI. Trimming left V 2 bases short and J 4 bases short, with 7 bases between. The CDR3 DNA sequence: TGTGCCAGCTCACCATTCGGCGCAGATACGCAGTATTTT. It is translated as CASSPFGADTQYF.

The chain combines TRBV29-1 with TRBJ1-2; maybe TRBD1 (6 bases). CDR1 SQVTM and CDR2 ANQGSEA come from the germline V gene. Trimming removed 2 bases at V and 8 bases at J, with 12 bases between. The CDR3 has 12 amino acids. The CDR3 bases are TGCAGCGTTGAATTGGACAGAAGGGGCTACACCTTC. The encoded protein is CSVELDRRGYTF.

This clonotype was observed a few times. The chain links TRBV7-9 to TRBJ1-2; 12 bases align to TRBD1. Germline CDR1 is SEHNR and CDR2 is FQNEAQ (reference sequence). J gave up 8 bases and V 6 bases, and 7 bases lay outside the gene matches. This CDR3 comprises 14 residues. The CDR3, as DNA: TGTGCCAGCAGTGGTGAGGGGACAGGGGGCGGCTACACCTTC. It encodes CASSGEGTGGGYTF.

This clonotype was recorded a few times. This rearrangement joins TRBV9 to TRBJ2-5; tentatively, D is TRBD1 or TRBD2 (7 bases each). Per germline, CDR1 SGDLS and CDR2 YYNGEE. V lost 0 bases and J 4 bases, leaving 22 bases between the germline ends. The CDR3 length is 18 residues. The CDR3 DNA is TGTGCCAGCAGCGTAGGCGTGGATTCAGGGGGGGTGAGAGAGACCCAGTACTTC. Amino acid sequence: CASSVGVDSGGVRETQYF.

The chain links TRBV24-1 to TRBJ2-5, with D unresolved. The CDR3 extends over 12 amino acids. CDR1 KGHDR and CDR2 SFDVKD come from the germline V gene. V dropped 3 bases and J dropped 6 bases, with 7 bases sitting between them. The CDR3, as DNA: TGTGCCACCAGTGATCCCCTAAAGACCCAGTACTTC. This encodes CATSDPLKTQYF.

CDR3 in amino acids: CSALEGGGTDTQYF. Here the CDR3 DNA reads TGCAGTGCCCTAGAGGGCGGGGGCACAGATACGCAGTATTTT. The genes are TRBV20-1 and TRBJ2-3, with a tentative D call TRBD2 (6 bases). The CDR3 has 14 residues. Germline V gene sequence: CDR1 DFQATT, CDR2 SNEGSKA (reference sequence). Trimming pared 6 bases from V and 1 base from J, leaving 14 bases between.

V and J are TRBV6-5 and TRBJ1-1, with D unresolved. This CDR3 has 15 residues. V was trimmed by 0 bases and J by 1 base, leaving 9 bases between them. CDR1 is MNHEY and CDR2 is SVGAGI in the germline V gene. The chain's CDR3 is CASSYSVHPNTEAFF. The CDR3 DNA follows: TGTGCCAGCAGTTACTCGGTACACCCGAACACTGAAGCTTTCTTT.

The rearrangement uses TRBV6-1 and TRBJ2-1; D call uncertain. CDR1 MNHNS and CDR2 SASEGT come from the germline V gene. This CDR3 region has 12 residues. The V end was cut by 6 bases, the J end by 10 bases, with 13 bases between. The CDR3 spells CASRFPAREQFF. The CDR3 DNA sequence: TGTGCCAGCAGGTTCCCAGCCCGGGAGCAGTTCTTC.

The chain is built from TRBV14 and TRBJ2-3; D gene ambiguous. CDR1 and CDR2 from the germline V gene are SGHDN and FVKESK. The germline V and J ends were trimmed by 1 base and 0 bases, with 5 bases remaining between them. The CDR3 extends over 14 amino acids. In DNA, the CDR3 is TGTGCCAGCAGCCAAGTAGTTAGCACAGATACGCAGTATTTT. Translated, it gives CASSQVVSTDTQYF.